This entry lists 24 T cell receptor beta chains sequenced from one sample in a study of response to subunit inactivated influenza vaccine. TCRdb reprocessed the RT-PCR reads via MiXCR and lists one record per CDR3 protein. The sample carries more than 450,000 distinct CDR3 sequences, roughly 10% recorded once. These sequences were also reported in another study, on T cells expressing NK-cell markers. As that study records: Researchers built TCR beta cDNA using 5'RACE template switching with UMIs.

The input for sequencing was PBMCs from blood, taken on the day of vaccination. The source of these receptors is a man aged 50 to 59 who received an inactivated influenza vaccine.

V gene TRBV19 combines with J gene TRBJ2-2; D unresolved. The CDR3 totals 13 residues. The germline V gene has CDR1 LNHDA and CDR2 SQIVND (reference sequence). V gave up 6 bases and J gave up 6 bases, with 11 bases separating them. The CDR3 bases are TGTGCCAGTAGCTCAGGTCCCGCCGGGGAGCTGTTTTTT. As protein: CASSSGPAGELFF.

The V gene is TRBV5-1, the J gene TRBJ2-1; 8 nucleotides line up with TRBD2. The CDR3 contains 15 residues. V lost 3 bases and J lost 4; bases outside the gene matches: 6. The germline V gene has CDR1 SGHRS and CDR2 YFSETQ. Here the CDR3 DNA reads TGCGCCAGCAGCTCAACAGCGGGAGAGTACAATGAGCAGTTCTTC. Its protein product is CASSSTAGEYNEQFF. The whole variable domain, remainder taken from reference TRBV5-1 and TRBJ2-1, is KAGVTQTPRYLIKTRGQQVTLSCSPISGHRSVSWYQQTPGQGLQFLFEYFSETQRNKGNFPGRFSGRQFSNSRSEMNVSTLELGDSALYLCASSSTAGEYNEQFFGPGTRLTVL.

Only a few counts were recorded for this clonotype. The chain is built from TRBV20-1 and TRBJ2-1; no clear D gene. Trimming removed 3 bases from V and 7 bases from J, with 10 bases in between. CDR1 and CDR2 from the germline V gene are DFQATT and SNEGSKA (reference sequence). This CDR3 has 12 residues. The CDR3 region has the DNA TGCAGTGCTAGGAGCGCTGGGAATGAGCAGTTCTTC. It encodes CSARSAGNEQFF.

The rearrangement joins TRBV5-1 to TRBJ1-1; 7 nucleotides match TRBD1. This CDR3 is built from 14 residues. CDR1 is SGHRS and CDR2 is YFSETQ in the germline V gene. Trimming removed 5 bases from V and 1 base from J; junction bases left unmatched: 5. DNA of the CDR3: TGCGCCAGCAGTTCGACAGGGCGGAACACTGAAGCTTTCTTT. Translated, it gives CASSSTGRNTEAFF.

V is TRBV5-1 and J is TRBJ2-7, with D possibly being TRBD2 (10 bases). The CDR3 extends over 18 amino acids. Germline-derived CDR1 and CDR2 are SGHRS and YFSETQ. Trimming pared 4 bases from V and 4 bases from J, leaving 27 bases between. CDR3 DNA sequence: TGCGCCAGCAGCCGAGGGACAGGGTTACTAGCGGGAAAGTACGAGCAGTACTTC. Residues: CASSRGTGLLAGKYEQYF.

The chain uses TRBV7-9 and TRBJ2-2, with 9 bases identical to TRBD2. Germline V gene lookup returns CDR1 SEHNR and CDR2 FQNEAQ (reference sequence). The CDR3 has 15 residues. The V segment lost 6 bases and the J segment 6 bases; nucleotides outside the gene matches: 8. The chain's CDR3 is CASRPSGLASGELFF. In DNA form, the CDR3 reads TGTGCCAGCAGGCCATCGGGACTAGCATCCGGGGAGCTGTTTTTT.

This clonotype was picked up many times. The V call is TRBV10-2, the J call TRBJ2-5; 13 bases are shared with TRBD2. Germline CDR1 WSHSY, CDR2 SAAADI. The CDR3 spans 15 residues. The V segment lost 4 bases and the J segment 4 bases; nucleotides outside the gene matches: 3. The CDR3 DNA reads TGCGCCAGCAGTGCAGGACTAGCGGGAGCAGAGACCCAGTACTTC. Amino acid sequence: CASSAGLAGAETQYF.

This sequence joins TRBV5-1 and TRBJ2-5; TRBD1 agrees at 7 bases. CDR1 is SGHRS, CDR2 YFSETQ, per germline. J gave up 5 bases and V 4 bases, and 11 bases lay outside the gene matches. The CDR3 contains 15 residues. The CDR3 nucleotides read TGCGCCAGCAGCGGTCACAGGGGCGCTCGGGAGACCCAGTACTTC. Protein sequence: CASSGHRGARETQYF.

The chain has TRBV10-3 and TRBJ2-5, with D perhaps assigned TRBD1 or TRBD2 (5 bases each). The CDR3 is 15 amino acids. The germline V and J ends were trimmed by 0 bases and 8 bases, with 16 bases remaining between them. CDR1 and CDR2 (germline): ENHRY, SYGVKD. CDR3 sequence reads: CAISESSAGRGTQYF. The CDR3 DNA follows: TGTGCCATCAGTGAGTCCTCGGCAGGTCGGGGCACCCAGTACTTC.

The chain joins TRBV28 to TRBJ2-5, with TRBD1 identical over 7 bases. With 2 bases clipped from V and 4 bases from J, the junction kept 4 bases outside the gene matches. The CDR3 runs 14 residues. Germline CDR1 and CDR2: MDHEN and SYDVKM. This CDR3 is CASSLPQGVETQYF. The CDR3 coding sequence is TGTGCCAGCAGTTTACCCCAGGGGGTAGAGACCCAGTACTTC.

V and J are TRBV3-1 and TRBJ2-2; TRBD2 agrees at 14 bases. This CDR3 has 18 amino acids. V trimming: 0 bases; J trimming: 5 bases; junction bases outside the gene matches: 5. Germline V gives CDR1 LGHDT, CDR2 YNNKEL (reference sequence). The CDR3 loop is CASSQDRTSGGTTGELFF. CDR3 bases: TGTGCCAGCAGCCAAGACCGGACTAGCGGGGGGACTACCGGGGAGCTGTTTTTT.

The chain couples TRBV20-1 to TRBJ2-1, with 13 bases identical to TRBD2. V lost 6 bases, J lost 5 bases, and 7 bases stayed unmatched. The CDR3 loop spans 15 amino acids. Germline V gene data show CDR1 as DFQATT and CDR2 as SNEGSKA (reference sequence). The CDR3: CSAEKGLAGDNEQFF. In nucleotides, the CDR3 is TGCAGTGCCGAAAAAGGACTAGCGGGAGACAATGAGCAGTTCTTC.

This clonotype was observed a single time. The genes are TRBV4-1 and TRBJ2-7; 8 positions match TRBD1. V dropped 1 base and J dropped 3; count of bases not matched to a gene: 5. The germline V gene encodes CDR1 MGHRA and CDR2 YSYEKL. This CDR3 has 15 amino acids. CDR3: CASSQADRVHYEQYF. Here the CDR3 DNA reads TGCGCCAGCAGCCAAGCGGACAGGGTTCACTACGAGCAGTACTTC.

The chain is built from TRBV7-2 and TRBJ2-7; the match to TRBD1 covers 7 bases. The V gene end was trimmed by 5 bases and the J gene end by 4 bases; junction bases not matched to a gene: 5. Germline V gives CDR1 SGHTA, CDR2 FQGNSA. This CDR3 region has 13 residues. The CDR3 DNA reads TGTGCCAGCAGCACTAACAGGGGTTACGAGCAGTACTTC. As protein: CASSTNRGYEQYF. The variable domain in full, with the rest retrieved from reference TRBV7-2 and TRBJ2-7, is GAGVSQSPSNKVTEKGKDVELRCDPISGHTALYWYRQSLGQGLEFLIYFQGNSAPDKSGLPSDRFSAERTGGSVSTLTIQRTQQEDSAVYLCASSTNRGYEQYFGPGTRLTVT.

The chain combines TRBV5-8 with TRBJ2-7, with 10 nucleotides matching TRBD1. This CDR3 has 16 residues. Trimming took 3 bases from V and 1 from J; bases not matched to a gene: 7. From germline, CDR1 is SGHTS and CDR2 YDEGEE. CDR3: CASSYRLGQGSYEQYF. The DNA of the CDR3 is TGTGCCAGCAGCTACCGATTGGGACAGGGGTCCTACGAGCAGTACTTC.

In this sample, this clonotype turned up a few times. The CDR3 spells CASSLDAGGGNEQFF. CDR3 DNA sequence: TGCGCCAGCAGCTTGGACGCGGGAGGAGGCAATGAGCAGTTCTTC. The rearrangement uses TRBV5-1 and TRBJ2-1; TRBD2 matches 8 bases. The length of the CDR3 is 15 residues. Germline loops: CDR1 SGHRS, CDR2 YFSETQ. V trimming: 0 bases; J trimming: 6 bases; junction bases outside the gene matches: 5.

This clonotype was detected only a few times. The J gene is TRBJ2-5, the V gene TRBV5-1; D is undetermined. The V and J ends lost 2 bases and 2 bases respectively, with 10 bases between them. CDR1 SGHRS and CDR2 YFSETQ come from the germline V gene. The CDR3 covers 14 residues. The CDR3 DNA reads as TGCGCCAGCAGCTTCGACCCTAGACAAGAGACCCAGTACTTC. Protein sequence: CASSFDPRQETQYF.

The genes are TRBV12-3 or TRBV12-4 and TRBJ2-7; D not certain. The CDR3 is made up of 12 amino acids. V was clipped by 4 bases and J by 4 bases, with 8 bases between them. In DNA, the CDR3 is TGTGCCAGCAGTTCTGACGCATACGAGCAGTACTTC. Translated, it gives CASSSDAYEQYF.

This chain uses TRBV5-1 with TRBJ2-7; tentatively, D is TRBD2 (6 bases). The V gene's germline CDR1 is SGHRS and CDR2 YFSETQ. The CDR3 sequence is 15 residues long. The V end lost 0 bases, the J end lost 1 base, and 11 bases lay between the germline ends. The CDR3 loop reads CASSLATAGSYEQYF. The CDR3 DNA is TGCGCCAGCAGCTTGGCAACGGCGGGGTCCTACGAGCAGTACTTC.

The chain links TRBV20-1 to TRBJ1-1; D uncertain. Germline V gene sequence: CDR1 DFQATT, CDR2 SNEGSKA (reference sequence). The CDR3 totals 15 residues. Trimming cost V 1 base and J 4 bases, with 16 bases left between them. CDR3 sequence: CSARGGGPRGTEAFF. The CDR3 nucleotides are TGCAGTGCTAGAGGTGGCGGACCGCGGGGCACTGAAGCTTTCTTT.

In this sample, this clonotype turned up many times. This chain connects TRBV4-1 to TRBJ1-6; no reliable D call. Germline-derived CDR1 and CDR2 are MGHRA and YSYEKL. The germline V and J ends were trimmed by 0 bases and 0 bases, with 3 bases remaining between them. The CDR3 totals 15 residues. The CDR3 here is CASSQDSSYNSPLHF. CDR3 coding DNA: TGCGCCAGCAGCCAAGACAGCTCCTATAATTCACCCCTCCACTTT.

The V and J genes are TRBV6-1 and TRBJ2-5; no definite D call. Trimming left V 6 bases short and J 5 bases short, with 16 bases between. The CDR3 covers 14 residues. CDR1 MNHNS and CDR2 SASEGT come from the germline V gene. CDR3 sequence (DNA): TGTGCCAGCAGCACCTTTTCGGTTGGGGAGACCCAGTACTTC. Translated, it gives CASSTFSVGETQYF.

The chain couples TRBV5-5 to TRBJ2-3, with 10 bases matching TRBD2. Germline-derived CDR1 and CDR2 are SGHKS and YYEKEE (reference sequence). The CDR3 loop spans 16 amino acids. Trimming took 4 bases from V and 5 from J; bases not matched to a gene: 10. Written as DNA, the CDR3 is TGTGCCAGCAGCACCCGCCCTAGCGGGGGATTAGATACGCAGTATTTT. Protein product: CASSTRPSGGLDTQYF.

J is TRBJ2-7 and V is TRBV11-1, with D perhaps TRBD1 (5 bases). The CDR3 is 14 residues long. V shed 10 bases and J shed 3 bases, with 19 bases lying between them. From germline, CDR1 is SGHAT and CDR2 FQDESV (reference sequence). CDR3 bases: TGTGCCAACATGGAGTACAGGAATGACTACGAGCAGTACTTC. This sequence encodes CANMEYRNDYEQYF.